Listed here are 11 T cell receptor beta chains from one sample, sequenced in a study of blood T cell repertoires in COVID-19. Profiling relied on immunoSEQ multiplex PCR, and the TCRdb table lists in-frame clones only, not all of them. The sample lists approximately 150,000 clones, approximately 84% seen once, with over 1.1% in the top ten. Input material: peripheral blood. The receptors were sampled from a man aged 55 to 70 with acute or convalescent COVID-19.

The chain uses TRBV15 and TRBJ1-1; 8 bases fit TRBD1. The germline V gene encodes CDR1 LNHNV and CDR2 YYDKDF (reference sequence). The CDR3 covers 15 residues. V gave up 3 bases and J gave up 1 base; unmatched junction bases: 4. The CDR3 reads CATSSSGTGNTEAFF. The CDR3 DNA sequence: TGTGCCACCAGCAGTTCCGGGACAGGGAACACTGAAGCTTTCTTT.

The rearrangement uses TRBV5-6 and TRBJ1-4, with 8 bases fitting TRBD1. Germline lookup yields CDR1 SGHDT and CDR2 YYEEEE. There are 15 residues in the CDR3. V shed 3 bases and J 4 bases; nucleotides not matched to a gene: 5. The CDR3 is CASSWGDRINEKLFF. CDR3 bases: TGTGCCAGCAGCTGGGGGGACAGGATTAATGAAAAACTGTTTTTT.

The chain employs TRBV5-6 and TRBJ2-3; D possibly corresponds to TRBD1 (6 bases). Germline V gene data show CDR1 as SGHDT and CDR2 as YYEEEE. The germline V and J ends were trimmed by 4 bases and 0 bases, with 15 bases remaining between them. The CDR3 covers 16 residues. This CDR3 reads CASSPETGSSTDTQYF. Written as DNA, the CDR3 is TGTGCCAGCAGCCCTGAGACAGGTTCTAGCACAGATACGCAGTATTTT.

The V call is TRBV27, the J call TRBJ1-2; possibly TRBD1 for D (5 bases). Trimming cost V 0 bases and J 9 bases, with 8 bases left between them. Germline CDR1 is MNHEY and CDR2 is SMNVEV (reference sequence). The CDR3 covers 12 residues. The CDR3 DNA reads as TGTGCCAGCAGTTTATCGGGGGGAAGCTACACCTTC. It translates to CASSLSGGSYTF.

This clone was counted once. This chain joins TRBV10-2 and TRBJ1-1; a weak D match, TRBD1 (5 bases). Germline V gene sequence: CDR1 WSHSY, CDR2 SAAADI. The CDR3 sequence is 18 residues long. The V gene lost 2 bases and the J gene lost 4 bases, with 23 bases spanning the gap. For the CDR3, the DNA is TGCGCCAGCAGTGAGGTTATGGACACTGGAGGCGGGGGCACTGAAGCTTTCTTT. It yields the protein CASSEVMDTGGGGTEAFF.

DNA for the CDR3: TGTGCCAGCAGCTTGACTAGCGGGGTATACAATGAGCAGTTCTTC. Its protein product is CASSLTSGVYNEQFF. The V call is TRBV11-3, the J call TRBJ2-1, with 11 bases lining up with TRBD2. Losses at the gene ends were 3 bases for V and 4 bases for J; bases not matched to a gene: 2. Per the germline V gene, CDR1 is SGHNT and CDR2 is YENEEA. The CDR3 runs 15 residues.

About this clone: The junction departs from the called germline gene at one end, perhaps through a read error. V gene TRBV6-1 combines with J gene TRBJ2-3; D remains ambiguous. This CDR3 has 13 amino acids. Germline loops: CDR1 MNHNS, CDR2 SASEGT. The CDR3 sequence: CASSEVWAETQYF. CDR3 nucleotide sequence: TGTGCCAGCAGTGAAGTGTGGGCAGAAACGCAGTATTTT.

The chain carries TRBV3-1 (or the pseudogene TRBV3-2) and TRBJ1-2; 12 nucleotides match TRBD1. The junction had 2 bases not matched to a gene; V was cut back by 2 bases and J by 7 bases. CDR3 length: 14 amino acids. Germline V gene lookup returns CDR1 LGHDT and CDR2 YNNKEL (reference sequence). The CDR3: CASSQPGQGAGYTF. Written as DNA, the CDR3 is TGTGCCAGCAGCCAACCGGGACAGGGGGCTGGCTACACCTTC.

This chain links TRBV4-1 with TRBJ2-3; 7 bases are a match to TRBD2. V lost 5 bases and J lost 4; bases outside the gene matches: 9. Germline CDR1 and CDR2: MGHRA and YSYEKL. This CDR3 is 15 amino acids long. In DNA, the CDR3 is TGCGCCAGCAGCACAAGCGGGATGGGACCAGATACGCAGTATTTT. Translating gives CASSTSGMGPDTQYF.

The chain carries TRBV7-3 and TRBJ1-2, with TRBD1 matching over 9 bases. V was pared by 2 bases and J by 4 bases, with 2 bases of the junction left unmatched. This CDR3 contains 14 residues. CDR1 is SGHTA and CDR2 is FQGTGA in the germline V gene. The CDR3 region has the DNA TGTGCCAGCAGCTTATCGGGACAGGGCTATGGCTACACCTTC. It translates to CASSLSGQGYGYTF.

This chain joins TRBV3-1 (or the pseudogene TRBV3-2) and TRBJ1-2, with D possibly TRBD1 on 5 matching bases. The germline V gene encodes CDR1 LGHDT and CDR2 YNNKEL (reference sequence). V was clipped by 0 bases and J by 8 bases, with 16 bases between them. The length of the CDR3 is 15 residues. The CDR3: CASSQDPGTEGGYTF. The CDR3 bases are TGTGCCAGCAGCCAAGATCCAGGGACGGAGGGAGGCTACACCTTC.